The entry below describes one T cell receptor beta chain. The antigen remains unidentified. The sample originates from a study of vaccination and CD4 T cells after COVID-19. Cultured CD4+ T cells had their DNA profiled by the Oncomine TCR Beta short-read assay. TCRdb independently ran MiXCR on the PCR reads; one entry per CDR3 protein. The sample consists of some 17,000 distinct CDR3 sequences, more than 45% of them appearing once. Documented treatment: roughly 10-day PBMC culture with coronavirus spike peptide pools or control peptides (ViraFEST assay). The sequenced sample consisted of CD4+ T cells from blood, cultured in vitro. The receptor was derived from a human donor who had recovered from COVID-19.

The CDR3 loop is CAIQGANTGELFF. The CDR3 DNA reads as TGTGCCATCCAAGGGGCCAACACCGGGGAGCTGTTTTTT. This rearrangement joins TRBV10-3 to TRBJ2-2, with D maybe TRBD1 (5 bases). Germline V gene lookup returns CDR1 ENHRY and CDR2 SYGVKD. The CDR3 covers 13 residues. The V end lost 8 bases, the J end lost 2 bases, and 9 bases lay between the germline ends.